This record covers a single T cell receptor beta chain. What antigen it recognizes has not been identified. Base-call qualities are not available, and no considerably larger clone is one nucleotide away. Libraries were built with the immunoSEQ multiplex PCR assay. For the multiplex PCR, a mixture combining 60 forward primers for TCR Vbeta segments and 13 reverse primers for TCR Jbeta segments was used. The CDR3 region of rearranged TCR beta genes was amplified from genomic DNA with a multiplex PCR assay. The amplified TCR beta libraries were sequenced on the Illumina HiSeq System as 87-base-pair reads. Processing in the source paper ran as follows. In a later analysis, some 80 million unique TCR beta chains were counted across the roughly 610 repertoires, and some 10 million of these chains were shared by at least two donors. To remove PCR and sequencing errors, raw reads were error-corrected and collapsed into unique sequences using a nearest-neighbor algorithm that merged closely related sequences. V, D and J gene segments were assigned by aligning CDR3 sequences to IMGT reference sequences. For a sequence to be retained, a match of at least six nucleotides to both a V gene segment and a J gene segment was required. Rearrangements were classified as productive when the CDR3 lacked stop codons and remained in frame with V and J, and all other rearrangements were classified as non-productive. Following IMGT convention, CDR3 was defined as the stretch from the second conserved V-encoded cysteine up to the conserved J-encoded phenylalanine. Sequences without an unambiguous match to a single V gene segment were excluded from the earlier analysis of over 500 of the donors. An earlier analysis of over 450 of the donors classified V segments as functional when productive rearrangements were above 56.7% and as segregating when the standard deviation between donors was above 5%. A statistical classification framework was built for diagnosing cytomegalovirus status from the catalog of TCR beta chain sequences. In a later analysis, V and J genes were assigned by comparing TCR nucleotide sequences against IMGT/GENE-DB human TR gene sequences. Using the TCRdist pipeline, a later analysis assigned CDR3 sequences along with most-parsimonious VDJ recombination scenarios. In a later analysis, each TCR beta chain was defined by its CDR3 amino acid sequence together with its V-gene family, and reads lacking a unique V-gene family were excluded. As a way to deal with suspected cross-contamination and a sequencing artifact, a later analysis dropped hundreds of nucleotide sequences that were highly shared and had low generation probability. For each public chain, a later analysis derived a clonal expansion index from normalized ranks of inferred template counts within each repertoire. In a later analysis, generation probabilities were computed with a VDJ recombination model fitted to out-of-frame rearrangements, and the resulting probabilities were checked against IGoR. A later analysis scored TCR-TCR, TCR-HLA and TCR-CMV co-occurrence with hypergeometric tests, applying a repertoire-size bias correction to TCR pairs. False discovery rates were estimated in a later analysis by permuting HLA or CMV assignments 20 times. In a later analysis, co-occurring TCRs were grouped using DBSCAN, with TCRdist sequence similarity added in when clustering inside HLA-allele-positive subsets. For co-occurrence clustering, repertoires with fewer than 30,000 or more than 120,000 public chains were excluded, along with 5 or 6 repertoires with anomalous nucleotide sharing. The source is immuneACCESS, and TCRdb retained only in-frame sequences with V and J called. Part of the clones is not carried over; for the studies checked, unresolved V genes explain less than half of this, and the remainder is unexplained. V, J and clone size reflect that table, while D and trimming were determined from the DNA. The sample table shows tens of thousands of clones, and over 60% are seen once. The biggest ten clones account for approximately 23% of the sample.

The cohort consisted of some 670 healthy bone marrow donors. All cohort members were sampled while nominally healthy, although unrecorded immune exposures were likely present. The donor was CMV seropositive and was included in the group of 270 or so seropositive cohort members. Every donor gave a peripheral blood sample, and the peripheral blood mononuclear cells from that sample were used for TCR beta sequencing. Genomic DNA extraction from the blood cell samples was performed with the Qiagen DNeasy Blood Extraction Kit. Taken from the germline V gene, the CDR1 and CDR2 loops are SQVTM and ANQGSEA. Trimming removed 4 bases from V and 3 bases from J, leaving 7 bases between the germline ends. The CDR3 starts with the cysteine, ends with the phenylalanine, and has 11 residues. Only CDR3 DNA is held: 33 bases, read in frame from base 1. These data originate in a study of cytomegalovirus exposure and HLA in healthy donors (dated by TCRdb to about 2017). Regarding the study in general: According to an earlier analysis of 450 to 650 of the donors, 150 million to 200 million T cells yielded roughly 110 million unique TCR beta sequences and roughly 280 Gb of sequence data. Class I and class II HLA loci were covered by the typing at four-digit resolution. Roughly 300 gigabases of sequencing data and tens of millions of unique TCR sequences were included in an early release covering 500 to 750 HLA-typed donors. Genome-wide SNP genotypes for about 65% of the 666 donors were used in a later genetic analysis, which treated that subset as a discovery cohort. The study aimed to test whether cataloging public T cell receptors could reveal signatures of past pathogen exposure. Alongside the repertoire data, information on donor age, sex, ethnicity and CMV serostatus was compiled. Of the approximately 400 genotyped donors, around 81% fell in the genetic ancestry cluster associated with self-reported Caucasian donors. A separate validation cohort of 100 to 150 different subjects was used in addition to the 666-subject first cohort. The study used immunosequencing to profile the T cell repertoires of around 600 subjects and linked those repertoires to cytomegalovirus serostatus. All discovery cohort repertoires had been generated on a single sequencing platform. Typing coverage differed by locus: A, B, C, DRB1 and DQB1 were typed in about 620-640 donors, DQA1 in approximately 520, DPA1 in 600 to 610, and DPB1 in just under 490. The study combined high-throughput TCR immunosequencing, statistical association of individual TCRs with disease status, and machine learning to predict cytomegalovirus infection status. Several DR-DQ haplotypes were handled as single units for association and clustering, since linkage in the cohort was strong. In an earlier analysis of 500 to 650 of the donors, high-throughput TCR beta sequencing was used to judge whether each TCR beta V gene segment behaved as functional or pseudogenic. Across 300 to 500 genotyped donors of the cohort, an average of about 250,000 unique TCR beta nucleotide sequences per donor were sequenced, and around 19% of those sequences were non-productive. The later analysis used no new phenotypic data to find candidate immune exposures, relying instead on TCR beta sequences and their occurrence across donors. A later analysis re-analyzed previously published TCR beta repertoires from about 730 donors and added high-resolution HLA genotyping to study TCR occurrence patterns. Summary of the overall study and its limitations: Roughly uniform sequencing depth across donors was assumed in presence/absence analyses, although this assumption may not hold. In a later analysis, TCR association rates were found to vary across HLA loci, with the most associated TCRs seen for DRB1 alleles and the fewest for HLA-C alleles. In this cohort, only TCR beta chains were sequenced, and detectable features were limited by the absence of alpha or paired-chain data. An earlier analysis of 587 of the donors showed that most TCR beta V segments appeared in productive rearrangements either about 87% or about 30% of the time, which broadly matched IMGT annotations. In a later analysis, HLA-associated TCR beta chains were found to be more clonally expanded and to have lower generation probabilities than equally common non-associated chains. Most TCR sequences were observed very rarely across donors, whereas some public TCRs were present in many individuals. A group of highly shared sequence variants was considered likely to be a technical artifact of the sequencing pipeline. A later analysis reported that several top co-occurrence clusters appeared linked to parvovirus B19, influenza, CMV and Epstein-Barr virus. CMV serostatus was the only immune exposure information available for the cohort. According to the authors, the approach could potentially be generalized to other disease states and immunological phenotypes. In the study, about 150 TCR beta chains were listed as associated with cytomegalovirus. A few of the identified cytomegalovirus-associated TCR beta chains were confirmed in vitro to be specific for cytomegalovirus antigens. Correlated functional status among segregating V segments might reflect linkage disequilibrium, but an unknown experimental factor could not be ruled out. Because the 87-base-pair reads could not distinguish some IMGT-functional V segments, including TRBV6-2 and TRBV6-3, those segments were excluded. When HLA alleles, especially DR and DQ, strongly co-occurred, TCR associations were difficult to assign to individual alleles. A later genetic analysis associated a missense DCLRE1C variant with V-gene and J-gene trimming of TCR beta chains, and an independent cohort replicated the association. At a false discovery rate of 0.05, a later analysis linked 16,951 TCR beta sequences to specific HLA alleles. The classifier was reported to diagnose cytomegalovirus status with high specificity and sensitivity in both the original cohort and the validation cohort. A further reported finding was that TCR beta sequences accurately predicted the HLA-A and HLA-B alleles for most subjects in the first cohort. According to a later analysis, most CMV-associated TCR beta chains appeared to be HLA-restricted, and the HLA associations seemed to be driven largely by CMV exposure. Because HLA typing was unavailable for some donors at each locus, only the typed subset was used in association tests. The earlier analysis of 587 of the donors excluded 15 to 20 rarely observed V segments, including chromosome 9 orphons, because counts were too low. In a later genetic analysis, fewer N-insertions in productive TCRs were reported among donors in an Asian-associated ancestry cluster than the approximately 670-donor mean.

Sequencing input: PBMCs. This receptor was identified in a man aged 50 to 59 in good health and CMV-seropositive. The chain couples TRBV29-1 to TRBJ2-7; a tentative D match to TRBD1 spans 5 bases. The DNA sequence follows: TGCAGCGTTGTACAGGACTACGAGCAGTACTTC. This is translated as CSVVQDYEQYF.